This T cell receptor (beta chain) was obtained from a study of identifying expanded T cells in peripheral blood. This CDR3 region has 13 residues. From germline, CDR1 is SGHTA and CDR2 FQGNSA. Deletions cut 5 bases from V and 9 bases from J, with 13 bases between. The method was immunoSEQ multiplex PCR; TCRdb's version includes in-frame clones alone and lacks a portion of them. The sample contains 83,000 or so clones, roughly 90% of which appear only once. The chain has TRBV7-2 and TRBJ1-4; D unclear. This receptor was identified in a person aged 18 to 70 in good health. The sample was blood. The CDR3 sequence: CASSLVSAQKLFF. The CDR3 DNA sequence: TGTGCCAGCAGCCTCGTCTCGGCGCAAAAACTGTTTTTT. The variable domain in full, with the rest retrieved from reference TRBV7-2 and TRBJ1-4, is GAGVSQSPSNKVTEKGKDVELRCDPISGHTALYWYRQSLGQGLEFLIYFQGNSAPDKSGLPSDRFSAERTGGSVSTLTIQRTQQEDSAVYLCASSLVSAQKLFFGSGTQLSVL.